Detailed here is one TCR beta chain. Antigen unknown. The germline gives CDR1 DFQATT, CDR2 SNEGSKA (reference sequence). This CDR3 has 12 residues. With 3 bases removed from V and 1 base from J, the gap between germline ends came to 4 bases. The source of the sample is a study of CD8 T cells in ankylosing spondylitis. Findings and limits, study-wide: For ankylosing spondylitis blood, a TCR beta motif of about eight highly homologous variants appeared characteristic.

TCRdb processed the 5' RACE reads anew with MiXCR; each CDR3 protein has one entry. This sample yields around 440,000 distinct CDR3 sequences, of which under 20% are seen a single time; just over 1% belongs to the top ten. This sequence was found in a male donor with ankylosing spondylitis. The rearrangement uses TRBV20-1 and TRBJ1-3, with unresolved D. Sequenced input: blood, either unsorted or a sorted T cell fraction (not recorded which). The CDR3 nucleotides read TGCAGTGCTAGGCCTTCTGGAAACACCATATATTTT. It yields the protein CSARPSGNTIYF.